The clone carrying this TCR beta chain was observed many times. Its antigen is as yet unknown. These data come from a study of glioma-infiltrating T cells. There are 15 residues in the CDR3. Trimming removed 5 bases from V and 3 bases from J; junction bases left unmatched: 5. Findings of the study overall: Gliomas, especially low-grade, showed above-expected tissue-blood divergence; non-neoplastic patients showed below. Tissue and blood shared very few CDR3 sequences.

The iRepertoire nested amplicon-rescue multiplex PCR amplified TCR alpha and beta CDR3s from RNA. One-step reverse transcription and amplification started from roughly 100-400 ng of tissue mRNA or PBMC total RNA. TCRdb itself ran the multiplex PCR reads through MiXCR, one entry per CDR3 protein. The table records some 150,000 distinct CDR3 sequences, roughly two fifths of them present only once. The sequenced material came from glioma tissue, nonneoplastic brain tissue, or PBMCs (not recorded which). The chain is built from TRBV12-3 or TRBV12-4 and TRBJ1-5; TRBD1 matches at 9 bases. The clonotype originates from a human donor with low-grade glioma or glioblastoma, undergoing nonglioma brain surgery, or in good health (not recorded which). The chain's CDR3 is CASSLGTGINQPQHF. DNA for the CDR3: TGTGCCAGCAGTCTTGGGACAGGGATCAATCAGCCCCAGCATTTT.